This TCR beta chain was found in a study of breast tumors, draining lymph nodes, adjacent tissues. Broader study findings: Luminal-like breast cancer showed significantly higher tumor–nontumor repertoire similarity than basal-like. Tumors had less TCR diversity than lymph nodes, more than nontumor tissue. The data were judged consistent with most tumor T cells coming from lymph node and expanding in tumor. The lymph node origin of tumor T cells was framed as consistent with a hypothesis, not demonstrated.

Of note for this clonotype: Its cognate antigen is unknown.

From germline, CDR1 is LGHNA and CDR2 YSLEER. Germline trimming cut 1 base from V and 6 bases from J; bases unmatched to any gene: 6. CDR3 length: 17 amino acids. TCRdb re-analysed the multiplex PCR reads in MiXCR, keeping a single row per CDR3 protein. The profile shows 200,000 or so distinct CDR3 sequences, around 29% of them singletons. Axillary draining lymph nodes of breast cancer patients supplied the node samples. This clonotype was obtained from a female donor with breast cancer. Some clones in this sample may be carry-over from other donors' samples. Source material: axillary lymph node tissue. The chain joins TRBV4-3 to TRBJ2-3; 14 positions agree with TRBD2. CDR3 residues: CASSQGGLAGVGDTQYF. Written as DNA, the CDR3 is TGCGCCAGCAGCCAAGGGGGACTAGCGGGAGTAGGGGATACGCAGTATTTT.